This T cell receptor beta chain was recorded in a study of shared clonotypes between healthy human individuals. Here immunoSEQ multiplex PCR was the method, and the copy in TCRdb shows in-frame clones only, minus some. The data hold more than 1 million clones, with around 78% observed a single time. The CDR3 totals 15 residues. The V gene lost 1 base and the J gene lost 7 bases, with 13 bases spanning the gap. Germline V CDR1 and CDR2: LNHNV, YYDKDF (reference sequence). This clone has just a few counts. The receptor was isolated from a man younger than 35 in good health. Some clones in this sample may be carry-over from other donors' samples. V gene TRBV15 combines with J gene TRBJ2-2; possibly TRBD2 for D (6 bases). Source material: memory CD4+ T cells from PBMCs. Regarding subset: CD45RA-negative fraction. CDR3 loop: CATSRGGGWGGELFF. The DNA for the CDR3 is TGTGCCACCAGCAGAGGCGGAGGGTGGGGCGGGGAGCTGTTTTTT.